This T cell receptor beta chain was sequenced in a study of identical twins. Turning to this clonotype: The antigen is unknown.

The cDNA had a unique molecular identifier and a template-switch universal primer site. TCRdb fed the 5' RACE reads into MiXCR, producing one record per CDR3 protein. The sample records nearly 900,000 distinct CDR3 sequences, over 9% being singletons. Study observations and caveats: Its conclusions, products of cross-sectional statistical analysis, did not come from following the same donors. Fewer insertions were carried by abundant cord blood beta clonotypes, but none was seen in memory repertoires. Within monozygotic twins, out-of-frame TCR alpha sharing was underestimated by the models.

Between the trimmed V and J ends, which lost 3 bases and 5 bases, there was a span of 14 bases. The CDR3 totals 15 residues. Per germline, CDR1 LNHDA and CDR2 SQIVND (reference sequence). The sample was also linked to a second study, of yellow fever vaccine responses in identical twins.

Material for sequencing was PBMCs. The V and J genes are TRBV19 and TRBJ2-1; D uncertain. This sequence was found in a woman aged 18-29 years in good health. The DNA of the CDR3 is TGTGCCAGTAGTATTAGACGGAAGAAAAACAATGAGCAGTTCTTC. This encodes CASSIRRKKNNEQFF.